Sequencing of this T cell receptor beta chain was carried out in a study of blood T cell repertoires in COVID-19. In the study overall: The United States, Italy and Spain were the sources of the acute and convalescent COVID-19 samples.

Assay used: immunoSEQ multiplex PCR; TCRdb lists only in-frame clones, some missing. The sample consists of around 230,000 clones, roughly 91% of them appearing once. The CDR3 has 13 residues. Germline assignment: CDR1 SGHNT and CDR2 YYREEE (reference sequence). Germline trimming cut 4 bases from V and 6 bases from J; bases unmatched to any gene: 6. This rearrangement joins TRBV5-4 to TRBJ1-2; TRBD1 matches 7 bases. This clonotype originated in a woman in her 30s with acute COVID-19. Sequencing used PBMCs or T cells enriched from blood (not recorded which). The CDR3 coding sequence is TGTGCCAGCAGCCTAACAGGGGTGGATGGCTACACCTTC. It yields the protein CASSLTGVDGYTF.